This T cell receptor beta chain stems from a study of PD-1 blockade in classical Hodgkin lymphoma. Overall study findings and caveats: Baseline diversity resembling that of newly diagnosed patients was seen in complete responders.

The CDR3 is 13 amino acids. The germline V gene has CDR1 SGHRS and CDR2 YFSETQ. Sequenced by immunoSEQ multiplex PCR; TCRdb stores in-frame clones only, minus some. Of approximately 37,000 clones listed, roughly 78% were seen once; the top ten hold roughly an eighth. Worth noting for this clone: The antigen remains undetermined.

Each patient's relapse followed autologous stem cell transplantation, and brentuximab vedotin exposure varied. V gene TRBV5-1 combines with J gene TRBJ2-5; D may be TRBD1 (6 bases). The end of the DNA is better explained by TRBJ2-7, so the J call may be wrong. The material sequenced was peripheral blood mononuclear cells (PBMCs), taken at baseline. The clonotype originates from a human donor with classical Hodgkin lymphoma. CDR3 sequence: CASSLTGSYEQYF. The CDR3 bases are TGCGCCAGCAGCTTGACAGGGTCCTACGAGCAGTACTTC.